One sample yielded the 23 T cell receptor beta chains listed below, sequenced in a study of beta chain features in type 1 diabetes. Every isolated RNA sample was fully reverse transcribed, so sequencing captured expressed TCRB transcripts. Sequencing was performed with immunoSEQ multiplex PCR; in TCRdb, only in-frame clones are kept and a portion is missing. This table has hundreds of thousands of clones, approximately 28% appearing once. Source material: naive CD4+ T cells from blood. The receptors originated from a man aged 18 to 30 in good health.

The V gene is TRBV28, the J gene TRBJ1-2; D uncertain. V lost 5 bases, J lost 8 bases, and 12 bases lay in between. The germline V gene has CDR1 MDHEN and CDR2 SYDVKM. The CDR3 is 12 residues long. The CDR3 reads CASSPDPWGYTF. The CDR3 nucleotides read TGTGCCAGCAGTCCTGATCCGTGGGGCTACACCTTC.

The chain uses TRBV7-9 and TRBJ2-7; D not resolved. V was trimmed by 1 base and J by 8 bases, leaving 6 bases between them. The CDR3 runs to 11 residues. Per the germline V gene, CDR1 is SEHNR and CDR2 is FQNEAQ (reference sequence). The CDR3 is CASSLDGQQYF. Here the CDR3 DNA reads TGTGCCAGCAGCTTAGATGGACAGCAGTACTTC. The full variable domain, its missing parts supplied by reference TRBV7-9 and TRBJ2-7, is DTGVSQNPRHKITKRGQNVTFRCDPISEHNRLYWYRQTLGQGPEFLTYFQNEAQLEKSRLLSDRFSAERPKGSFSTLEIQRTEQGDSAMYLCASSLDGQQYFGPGTRLTVT.

J is TRBJ1-1 and V is TRBV30; no reliable D call. This CDR3 spans 12 amino acids. Germline-derived CDR1 and CDR2 are GTSNPN and SVGIG (reference sequence). Trimming pared 2 bases from V and 7 bases from J, leaving 11 bases between. CDR3 sequence: CAWSLTDGEAFF. The CDR3 DNA reads TGTGCCTGGAGTCTTACGGACGGTGAAGCTTTCTTT.

V gene TRBV7-2 combines with J gene TRBJ2-2; tentatively, D is TRBD1 or TRBD2 (5 bases each). Germline CDR1 reads SGHTA; CDR2 reads FQGNSA. The CDR3 totals 16 residues. Trimming took off 4 bases at V and 1 base at J, with 13 bases between the two ends. The CDR3 protein is CASSYQGPLNTGELFF. CDR3 nucleotides: TGTGCCAGCAGCTATCAGGGACCGCTGAACACCGGGGAGCTGTTTTTT.

The chain combines TRBV6-5 with TRBJ2-5, with unresolved D. This CDR3 region has 13 residues. The germline gives CDR1 MNHEY, CDR2 SVGAGI. The V and J ends lost 7 bases and 5 bases respectively, with 14 bases between them. CDR3 loop: CASTLGLVETQYF. As DNA, the CDR3 is TGTGCCAGCACATTAGGTCTCGTGGAGACCCAGTACTTC.

The rearrangement joins TRBV7-9 to TRBJ2-3; D is undetermined. The germline V and J ends were trimmed by 0 bases and 4 bases, with 8 bases remaining between them. CDR1 is SEHNR, CDR2 FQNEAQ, per germline (reference sequence). The CDR3 totals 14 residues. CDR3 coding DNA: TGTGCCAGCAGCTTAGCGCGGCAGCCAGATACGCAGTATTTT. The encoded protein is CASSLARQPDTQYF.

On this clone: Germline is not matched at one junction end, which may reflect a read error. The chain carries TRBV29-1 and TRBJ1-2; D not certain. Germline CDR1 reads SQVTM; CDR2 reads ANQGSEA. The CDR3 extends over 12 amino acids. The CDR3 DNA reads TGCAGCGTGGAAGAGGCAGACTATGGCTACACCTTC. Its protein is CSVEEADYGYTF.

The V gene is TRBV5-1, the J gene TRBJ2-6; no clear D gene. The CDR3 extends over 15 amino acids. CDR1 and CDR2 from the germline V gene are SGHRS and YFSETQ. V dropped 0 bases and J dropped 2 bases, with 6 bases sitting between them. The CDR3 protein is CASSLEVTGANVLTF. Written as DNA, the CDR3 is TGCGCCAGCAGCTTGGAAGTTACTGGGGCCAACGTCCTGACTTTC. The full variable domain, with the rest looked up from reference TRBV5-1 and TRBJ2-6, is KAGVTQTPRYLIKTRGQQVTLSCSPISGHRSVSWYQQTPGQGLQFLFEYFSETQRNKGNFPGRFSGRQFSNSRSEMNVSTLELGDSALYLCASSLEVTGANVLTFGAGSRLTVL.

The chain employs TRBV12-5 and TRBJ2-1; D may be TRBD1 or TRBD2 (5 bases each). The CDR3 consists of 13 residues. V was pared by 6 bases and J by 6 bases, with 12 bases between. Germline CDR1 and CDR2: LGHNT and FRNRAP. For the CDR3, the DNA is TGTGCTAGTGGAGGGGACCGTGGCAATGAGCAGTTCTTC. Encoded protein: CASGGDRGNEQFF.

The rearrangement uses TRBV15 and TRBJ2-7; D is undetermined. The CDR3 runs to 15 residues. Trimming shortened V by 3 bases and J by 0 bases, and 12 bases separated the two germline ends. Germline loops: CDR1 LNHNV, CDR2 YYDKDF (reference sequence). The CDR3 loop reads CATSRELESSYEQYF. CDR3 coding DNA: TGTGCCACCAGCAGGGAGTTGGAGAGCTCCTACGAGCAGTACTTC.

The chain joins TRBV5-4 to TRBJ2-3, with 7 bases identical to TRBD1. The CDR3 covers 14 residues. With 3 bases clipped from V and 3 bases from J, the junction kept 4 bases outside the gene matches. The germline CDR1 and CDR2 sequences are SGHNT and YYREEE (reference sequence). The CDR3 is CASSSRTGTDTQYF. The CDR3 bases are TGTGCCAGCAGCTCGCGGACAGGTACAGATACGCAGTATTTT.

This clone was detected only a few times. The chain employs TRBV30 and TRBJ2-5; TRBD1 or TRBD2 may be the D gene (5 bases each). The CDR3 contains 13 residues. Germline-derived CDR1 and CDR2 are GTSNPN and SVGIG (reference sequence). Between the trimmed V and J ends, which lost 3 bases and 8 bases, there was a span of 16 bases. CDR3 protein: CAWSFRDLYTQYF. The CDR3 region has the DNA TGTGCCTGGAGCTTCCGGGACCTGTACACCCAGTACTTC. The variable domain in full, completed from reference TRBV30 and TRBJ2-5, reads SQTIHQWPATLVQPVGSPLSLECTVEGTSNPNLYWYRQAAGRGLQLLFYSVGIGQISSEVPQNLSASRPQDRQFILSSKKLLLSDSGFYLCAWSFRDLYTQYFGPGTRLLVL.

V gene TRBV30 combines with J gene TRBJ2-7; 13 nucleotides line up with TRBD2. V dropped 1 base and J dropped 7; count of bases not matched to a gene: 4. CDR1 and CDR2 (germline): GTSNPN, SVGIG (reference sequence). The CDR3 loop spans 14 amino acids. The CDR3 nucleotides read TGTGCCTGGAGTGAGGGACTAGCGGGAAGTGAGCAGTACTTC. Amino acids: CAWSEGLAGSEQYF.

V and J are TRBV7-6 and TRBJ1-4, with unresolved D. There are 15 residues in the CDR3. Looked up from germline, CDR1 is SGHVS and CDR2 is FNYEAQ. The germline V and J ends were trimmed by 2 bases and 7 bases, with 14 bases remaining between them. The DNA for the CDR3 is TGTGCCAGCAGCTTAAGAGTTGGGTTAGTTGAAAAACTGTTTTTT. Its translation: CASSLRVGLVEKLFF. The full variable domain, with the rest looked up from reference TRBV7-6 and TRBJ1-4, is GAGVSQSPRYKVTKRGQDVALRCDPISGHVSLYWYRQALGQGPEFLTYFNYEAQQDKSGLPNDRFSAERPEGSISTLTIQRTEQRDSAMYRCASSLRVGLVEKLFFGSGTQLSVL.

The chain couples TRBV11-2 to TRBJ2-3; perhaps TRBD2 as D (6 bases). V lost 0 bases to trimming and J lost 3 bases, with 13 bases between them. This CDR3 spans 16 amino acids. Germline V CDR1 and CDR2: SGHAT, FQNNGV. The CDR3 sequence is CASSLDPRERTDTQYF. The CDR3, as DNA: TGTGCCAGCAGCTTAGATCCCCGGGAGAGGACAGATACGCAGTATTTT. The full variable domain, in which reference TRBV11-2 and TRBJ2-3 provide the parts outside the CDR3, is EAGVAQSPRYKIIEKRQSVAFWCNPISGHATLYWYQQILGQGPKLLIQFQNNGVVDDSQLPKDRFSAERLKGVDSTLKIQPAKLEDSAVYLCASSLDPRERTDTQYFGPGTRLTVL.

The rearrangement joins TRBV4-2 to TRBJ2-5, with TRBD1 matching over 10 bases. This CDR3 has 15 residues. The V and J ends lost 2 bases and 5 bases, in that order; junction bases with no gene match: 5. Germline CDR1 reads LGHNA; CDR2 reads YNFKEQ. The CDR3 reads CASSQTGQGRETQYF. The CDR3 DNA reads as TGTGCCAGCAGCCAAACGGGACAGGGGAGGGAGACCCAGTACTTC.

This clone was detected only a few times. V is TRBV6-5 and J is TRBJ2-4, with D possibly matching TRBD2 (5 bases). V was trimmed by 0 bases and J by 8 bases, leaving 14 bases between them. Germline CDR1 is MNHEY and CDR2 is SVGAGI. This CDR3 is built from 15 residues. The CDR3, as DNA: TGTGCCAGCAGTTACTCGGAGGTTGTTTGGGACATTCAGTACTTC. It yields the protein CASSYSEVVWDIQYF.

This clone has only a few counts. The gene calls are TRBV30 and TRBJ1-1; 9 bases line up with TRBD1. The germline gives CDR1 GTSNPN, CDR2 SVGIG (reference sequence). The CDR3 contains 13 residues. Trimming took 3 bases from V and 5 from J; bases not matched to a gene: 4. This chain's CDR3 is CAWRGQGYTEAFF. The CDR3 region has the DNA TGTGCCTGGAGGGGACAGGGTTATACTGAAGCTTTCTTT.

This clone turned up a few times. J is TRBJ2-7 and V is TRBV30; no reliable D call. Germline V gene lookup returns CDR1 GTSNPN and CDR2 SVGIG (reference sequence). This CDR3 contains 11 residues. Trimming cost V 4 bases and J 6 bases, with 10 bases left between them. The CDR3 DNA sequence: TGTGCCTGGAAAGGGTTAGGCGAGCAGTACTTC. The encoded protein is CAWKGLGEQYF. Full variable domain (rest looked up from reference TRBV30 and TRBJ2-7): SQTIHQWPATLVQPVGSPLSLECTVEGTSNPNLYWYRQAAGRGLQLLFYSVGIGQISSEVPQNLSASRPQDRQFILSSKKLLLSDSGFYLCAWKGLGEQYFGPGTRLTVT.

The CDR3 nucleotides are TGTGCCAGCAGCGTAGGGTCATCGGGAGGTGCGGAGACCCAGTACTTC. Its protein is CASSVGSSGGAETQYF. V usage is TRBV9 and J usage is TRBJ2-5; the match to TRBD2 covers 7 bases. This CDR3 spans 16 amino acids. Trimming took 0 bases from V and 5 from J; bases not matched to a gene: 10. CDR1 is SGDLS, CDR2 YYNGEE, per germline.

This sequence joins TRBV7-2 and TRBJ2-7; D is uncertain. Trimming stripped 5 bases from V and 3 bases from J, with 11 bases between. Germline V CDR1 and CDR2: SGHTA, FQGNSA. The CDR3 runs 13 residues. The CDR3 is CASSARPDYEQYF. DNA for the CDR3: TGTGCCAGCAGCGCCCGCCCAGACTACGAGCAGTACTTC.

This clone has more than one count but fewer than ten. The chain joins TRBV13 to TRBJ2-1; 9 bases are shared with TRBD1. The V and J ends lost 5 bases and 6 bases, in that order; junction bases with no gene match: 5. Per germline, CDR1 PRHDT and CDR2 FYEKMQ (reference sequence). This CDR3 contains 14 residues. This CDR3 is CASSARTGANEQFF. For the CDR3, the DNA is TGTGCCAGCAGCGCCCGGACAGGGGCCAATGAGCAGTTCTTC.

This sequence joins TRBV9 and TRBJ2-3, with D hard to call. The CDR3 contains 13 residues. The germline gives CDR1 SGDLS, CDR2 YYNGEE. The ends were cut back, 0 bases at V and 4 bases at J, with 6 bases in the middle. In nucleotides, the CDR3 is TGTGCCAGCAGCGTAGGGGCGGCAGATACGCAGTATTTT. It encodes CASSVGAADTQYF.